Shown below are 14 T cell receptor beta chains from a single sample sequenced in a study of control samples from healthy donors and cancer patients. Produced via immunoSEQ multiplex PCR; TCRdb's table is partial and in-frame only. The data show 130,000 or so clones, 87% seen once. Material: blood. The source of these receptors is a man aged 35 to 55 in good health.

V is TRBV24-1 and J is TRBJ1-5, with a weak D call TRBD1 (5 bases). This CDR3 has 15 residues. The germline V and J ends were trimmed by 6 bases and 2 bases, with 13 bases remaining between them. Germline-derived CDR1 and CDR2 are KGHDR and SFDVKD. In nucleotides, the CDR3 is TGTGCCACCAGTCCCGCGCAGGGCCGCAATCAGCCCCAGCATTTT. The encoded protein is CATSPAQGRNQPQHF.

The rearrangement joins TRBV11-3 to TRBJ1-6; D remains ambiguous. The germline gives CDR1 SGHNT, CDR2 YENEEA. The V end was cut by 0 bases, the J end by 9 bases, with 9 bases between. This CDR3 has 14 amino acids. The CDR3 protein is CASSLDAQVSPLHF. In DNA form, the CDR3 reads TGTGCCAGCAGCTTAGATGCTCAGGTTTCACCCCTCCACTTT.

The V and J genes are TRBV7-9 and TRBJ2-4; 7 bases are a match to TRBD1. The germline CDR1 and CDR2 sequences are SEHNR and FQNEAQ (reference sequence). The CDR3 length is 14 residues. The J segment lost 8 bases and the V segment lost 3 bases, leaving 7 bases of the junction unmatched. CDR3 in amino acids: CASSLVAGGHIQYF. CDR3 bases: TGTGCCAGCAGCTTGGTGGCAGGGGGTCACATTCAGTACTTC.

The rearrangement joins TRBV2 to TRBJ2-5; D gene uncertain. CDR3 length equals 13 residues. V lost 5 bases to trimming and J lost 2 bases, with 9 bases between them. CDR1 and CDR2 (germline): SNHLY, FYNNEI. The CDR3 reads CASSRRYQETQYF. For the CDR3, the DNA is TGTGCCAGCAGTCGAAGGTATCAAGAGACCCAGTACTTC. The full variable domain, in which reference TRBV2 and TRBJ2-5 provide the parts outside the CDR3, is EPEVTQTPSHQVTQMGQEVILRCVPISNHLYFYWYRQILGQKVEFLVSFYNNEISEKSEIFDDQFSVERPDGSNFTLKIRSTKLEDSAMYFCASSRRYQETQYFGPGTRLLVL.

This chain uses TRBV27 with TRBJ2-7; D is unresolved. V lost 3 bases and J lost 3, with 9 bases in between. Germline V CDR1 and CDR2: MNHEY, SMNVEV (reference sequence). This CDR3 region has 13 residues. The CDR3 loop reads CASSLTAVYEQYF. The DNA of the CDR3 is TGTGCCAGCAGTTTGACGGCGGTCTACGAGCAGTACTTC.

The CDR3 DNA reads TGTGCCAGCAGCGTTACAGCCGGGACCTCTCCCTACGAGCAGTACTTC. Encoded protein: CASSVTAGTSPYEQYF. This sequence joins TRBV7-2 and TRBJ2-7, with D perhaps matching TRBD1 or TRBD2 (5 bases each). The V end was cut by 5 bases, the J end by 2 bases, with 19 bases between. Germline CDR1 is SGHTA and CDR2 is FQGNSA. This CDR3 is built from 16 residues.

The sample holds many counts of this clone. J is TRBJ2-1 and V is TRBV19, with D tentatively TRBD2 (6 bases). V dropped 6 bases and J dropped 6 bases, with 12 bases sitting between them. This CDR3 has 13 residues. The germline V gene encodes CDR1 LNHDA and CDR2 SQIVND (reference sequence). CDR3 sequence reads: CASRGGNGNEQFF. The CDR3 DNA reads as TGTGCCAGTAGGGGCGGGAACGGCAATGAGCAGTTCTTC.

This chain connects TRBV29-1 to TRBJ2-1; D may be TRBD1 (5 bases). The germline CDR1 and CDR2 sequences are SQVTM and ANQGSEA. CDR3 size: 14 residues. V shed 3 bases and J shed 1 base, with 10 bases lying between them. CDR3 nucleotides: TGCAGCGTTGACAGGGCCTTGTCCTACAATGAGCAGTTCTTC. As protein: CSVDRALSYNEQFF.

The chain links TRBV27 to TRBJ2-2; possibly TRBD1 for D (8 bases). CDR3 size: 17 residues. Deletions cut 7 bases from V and 5 bases from J, with 23 bases between. Germline V lookup: CDR1 MNHEY, CDR2 SMNVEV (reference sequence). The DNA of the CDR3 is TGTGCCAGCACCCGGACAGGGACTATGGGGGGGACCGGGGAGCTGTTTTTT. This gives the protein CASTRTGTMGGTGELFF.

The table lists this clone with a count of one. The J gene is TRBJ1-3, the V gene TRBV6-6; unclear D gene. CDR1 and CDR2 from the germline V gene are MNHNY and SVGAGI (reference sequence). With 2 bases removed from V and 0 bases from J, the gap between germline ends came to 5 bases. This CDR3 is 14 amino acids long. In DNA, the CDR3 is TGTGCCAGCAGTTACGAATTCTCTGGAAACACCATATATTTT. As protein: CASSYEFSGNTIYF.

The V and J genes are TRBV4-1 and TRBJ1-1; 8 positions match TRBD1. J gave up 1 base and V 5 bases, and 3 bases lay outside the gene matches. Germline-derived CDR1 and CDR2 are MGHRA and YSYEKL. This CDR3 has 14 residues. The CDR3 here is CASSKDRENTEAFF. CDR3 DNA sequence: TGCGCCAGCAGCAAGGACAGGGAGAACACTGAAGCTTTCTTT.

The chain carries TRBV27 and TRBJ1-2, with a possible D match to TRBD1 (5 bases). The CDR3 has 13 amino acids. Per the germline V gene, CDR1 is MNHEY and CDR2 is SMNVEV (reference sequence). The V end was cut by 5 bases, the J end by 8 bases, with 15 bases between. CDR3 sequence (DNA): TGTGCCAGCAGTCCCCACCTCCAGGGCGGCTACACCTTC. It specifies CASSPHLQGGYTF.

V gene TRBV10-2 combines with J gene TRBJ1-6; D unresolved. Germline lookup yields CDR1 WSHSY and CDR2 SAAADI. The ends were cut back, 3 bases at V and 3 bases at J, with 6 bases in the middle. The CDR3 contains 14 residues. In DNA form, the CDR3 reads TGCGCCAGCAGTGACAGCCTCTATAATTCACCCCTCCACTTT. It is translated as CASSDSLYNSPLHF.

The V call is TRBV13, the J call TRBJ1-2; 8 bases are a match to TRBD1. With V trimmed by 4 bases and J by 7 bases, 5 bases remained unmatched. The V gene's germline CDR1 is PRHDT and CDR2 FYEKMQ (reference sequence). The CDR3 is made up of 13 amino acids. The CDR3 here is CASSSRGQAGYTF. For the CDR3, the DNA is TGTGCCAGCAGCTCCAGGGGGCAGGCTGGCTACACCTTC.